A single sample is the source of the 10 T cell receptor beta chains below, sequenced in a study of human T cells and chemical hapten exposure. TCRdb independently ran MiXCR on the RACE reads; one entry per CDR3 protein. The table includes fewer than 50,000 distinct CDR3 sequences, 8% to 10% detected once. Time point given: patch test 3, about 24 weeks after DPC sensitization. Sample treatment: therapeutic diphenylcyclopropenone sensitization with weekly scalp DPC. Unfractionated whole blood was the source from which total RNA was extracted. The sample consisted of whole blood, taken in connection with sensitization to the hapten diphenylcyclopropenone (DPC). The receptor source for this set is a man aged 45-65 years with alopecia areata. Some clones in this sample may be carry-over from other donors' samples.

This chain connects TRBV5-1 to TRBJ2-2, with 11 bases aligning to TRBD1. The germline CDR1 and CDR2 sequences are SGHRS and YFSETQ. CDR3 length equals 18 residues. Trimming at V came to 0 bases and at J to 3 bases, leaving 7 bases not matched to a gene. In nucleotides, the CDR3 is TGCGCCAGCAGCTTGGGTAGGACAGGGGGCTTGTACACCGGGGAGCTGTTTTTT. Its translation: CASSLGRTGGLYTGELFF.

This clonotype turned up a few times. The chain couples TRBV29-1 to TRBJ1-2; 7 nucleotides align to TRBD1. This CDR3 is 13 amino acids long. Germline CDR1 and CDR2: SQVTM and ANQGSEA. The V segment lost 7 bases and the J segment 8 bases; nucleotides outside the gene matches: 13. As DNA, the CDR3 is TGCAGCGCTAGCGCGGACAGGTTCGACGGCTACACCTTC. This translates into CSASADRFDGYTF.

This clonotype was seen many times. The rearrangement joins TRBV6-2 or TRBV6-3 to TRBJ2-5; perhaps TRBD2 as D (5 bases). The germline V gene encodes CDR1 MNHEY and CDR2 SVGEGT. CDR3 size: 12 residues. Trimming shortened V by 2 bases and J by 5 bases, and 6 bases separated the two germline ends. The chain's CDR3 is CASSYQRETQYF. The CDR3 DNA is TGTGCCAGCAGTTACCAGCGGGAGACCCAGTACTTC.

This clonotype was counted between two and nine times. The rearrangement joins TRBV7-2 to TRBJ2-3, with TRBD2 identical over 11 bases. The CDR3 totals 16 residues. The germline CDR1 and CDR2 sequences are SGHTA and FQGNSA. V lost 2 bases to trimming and J lost 5 bases; unmatched junction nucleotides: 6. The CDR3 DNA reads TGTGCCAGCAGCTTACCCCTAGCGGGAGGTTTAGATACGCAGTATTTT. Translated: CASSLPLAGGLDTQYF.

This clonotype was seen at least ten times. V gene TRBV28 combines with J gene TRBJ2-5, with D perhaps matching TRBD1 or TRBD2 (6 bases each). V shed 4 bases and J shed 2 bases, with 20 bases lying between them. The CDR3 runs 17 residues. From germline, CDR1 is MDHEN and CDR2 SYDVKM. CDR3 residues: CASSSLGGQSFQETQYF. The CDR3 DNA follows: TGTGCCAGCAGTTCTCTGGGGGGCCAAAGTTTTCAAGAGACCCAGTACTTC.

This clonotype was observed a handful of times. This sequence joins TRBV7-2 and TRBJ1-2, with 7 bases that match TRBD1. V shed 4 bases and J 8 bases; nucleotides not matched to a gene: 13. Germline values: CDR1 SGHTA, CDR2 FQGNSA. The CDR3 totals 15 residues. The chain's CDR3 is CASSSRTGDFLGYTF. The CDR3 DNA reads as TGTGCCAGCAGCTCGAGGACAGGAGATTTCCTGGGCTACACCTTC.

In this sample, this clonotype turned up a few times. V gene TRBV28 combines with J gene TRBJ1-2, with 7 bases identical to TRBD1. The CDR3 spans 14 residues. V gave up 6 bases and J gave up 0 bases; unmatched junction bases: 4. Germline V gene data show CDR1 as MDHEN and CDR2 as SYDVKM. CDR3 DNA: TGTGCCAGCAGCGGGACAGCGACTAACTATGGCTACACCTTC. Residues: CASSGTATNYGYTF.

The table lists this clonotype with many counts. CDR3 protein: CASSLDGGRRNEQFF. Written as DNA, the CDR3 is TGTGCCAGCAGCTTAGACGGAGGAAGGCGCAATGAGCAGTTCTTC. The chain carries TRBV11-2 and TRBJ2-1; maybe TRBD2 (5 bases). The CDR3 is made up of 15 amino acids. The germline V and J ends were trimmed by 0 bases and 6 bases, with 12 bases remaining between them. CDR1 SGHAT and CDR2 FQNNGV come from the germline V gene.

This clonotype was observed many times. The CDR3 coding sequence is TGCAGCGTTGCGCTGCAGGGAAACTATGGCTACACCTTC. This sequence encodes CSVALQGNYGYTF. V usage is TRBV29-1 and J usage is TRBJ1-2; D is possibly TRBD1 (5 bases). Germline loops: CDR1 SQVTM, CDR2 ANQGSEA. The CDR3 has 13 residues. V lost 4 bases to trimming and J lost 2 bases, with 11 bases between them.

V is TRBV7-2 and J is TRBJ1-5; D is uncertain. Germline CDR1 reads SGHTA; CDR2 reads FQGNSA. The CDR3 totals 16 residues. V lost 0 bases, J lost 0 bases, and 9 bases lay in between. This CDR3 is CASSLAPGYSNQPQHF. The CDR3 DNA is TGTGCCAGCAGCTTAGCGCCAGGATATAGCAATCAGCCCCAGCATTTT.